Following are 9 T cell receptor beta chains from one sample sequenced in a study of shared clonotypes between healthy human individuals. Repertoires were generated with immunoSEQ multiplex PCR, while TCRdb's copy carries only in-frame clones and drops some. The sample shows approximately 2,300,000 clones, less than 95% of them seen only once. The sample consisted of naive CD4+ T cells from PBMCs. The sample's subset: CD45RA+ positively selected. These receptor sequences come from a man between 18 and 35 years old in good health. Some clones in this sample may be carry-over from other donors' samples.

The V gene is TRBV7-9, the J gene TRBJ1-2; 9 nucleotides match TRBD1. V was pared by 4 bases and J by 2 bases, with 5 bases of the junction left unmatched. The CDR3 length is 15 residues. From germline, CDR1 is SEHNR and CDR2 FQNEAQ (reference sequence). The CDR3 region is CASSSWTGANYGYTF. As DNA, the CDR3 is TGTGCCAGCAGCTCCTGGACAGGGGCGAACTATGGCTACACCTTC.

Only one count was recorded for this clone. V and J are TRBV30 and TRBJ1-2; possibly TRBD1 for D (6 bases). The germline V gene has CDR1 GTSNPN and CDR2 SVGIG (reference sequence). V lost 3 bases, J lost 7 bases, and 15 bases lay in between. There are 13 residues in the CDR3. As DNA, the CDR3 is TGTGCCTGGAGGTCGGAGGGGGGCGCTGGCTACACCTTC. Translated, it gives CAWRSEGGAGYTF.

The chain has TRBV28 and TRBJ2-7, with TRBD2 matching 8 bases. J lost 6 bases, V lost 5 bases, and 12 bases had no gene match. The CDR3 length is 15 residues. Germline V CDR1 and CDR2: MDHEN, SYDVKM. As DNA, the CDR3 is TGTGCCAGCAGTCTTCCCTTCGGGGCGGGAGGCGAGCAGTACTTC. This encodes CASSLPFGAGGEQYF.

The V gene is TRBV4-1, the J gene TRBJ2-7; unclear D gene. With 4 bases removed from V and 3 bases from J, the gap between germline ends came to 16 bases. The germline gives CDR1 MGHRA, CDR2 YSYEKL. The CDR3 runs 15 residues. The CDR3: CASSRGRFSDYEQYF. The CDR3 coding sequence is TGCGCCAGCAGCCGTGGACGGTTTTCCGACTACGAGCAGTACTTC.

The V gene is TRBV5-1, the J gene TRBJ2-3, with 8 bases that match TRBD2. J lost 3 bases, V lost 0 bases, and 6 bases had no gene match. The CDR3 has 16 amino acids. The germline V gene has CDR1 SGHRS and CDR2 YFSETQ. CDR3 sequence: CASSLVVAGITDTQYF. The CDR3 bases are TGCGCCAGCAGCTTGGTAGTAGCGGGGATTACAGATACGCAGTATTTT.

This sequence joins TRBV5-1 and TRBJ1-1, with 7 bases identical to TRBD1. The CDR3 loop spans 14 amino acids. The V and J ends lost 4 bases and 3 bases, in that order; junction bases with no gene match: 6. Germline assignment: CDR1 SGHRS and CDR2 YFSETQ. The CDR3 nucleotides read TGCGCCAGCAGCAAGGACAGGCGGGACACTGAAGCTTTCTTT. Amino acid sequence: CASSKDRRDTEAFF.

V and J are TRBV2 and TRBJ2-1; 7 positions agree with TRBD2. V gave up 3 bases and J gave up 5 bases; unmatched junction bases: 7. The CDR3 covers 15 residues. The germline CDR1 and CDR2 sequences are SNHLY and FYNNEI. CDR3 coding DNA: TGTGCCAGCAGTGACTGGCTAGCGGAGCACAATGAGCAGTTCTTC. Amino acid sequence: CASSDWLAEHNEQFF.

About this clone: Other nucleotide sequences from this sample produce the same CDR3. The CDR3 DNA reads TGTGCCAGCAGCCAAGGACCGCAAGAGACCCAGTACTTC. It specifies CASSQGPQETQYF. The V and J genes are TRBV4-2 and TRBJ2-5; the D is unclear. The CDR3 totals 13 residues. Per germline, CDR1 LGHNA and CDR2 YNFKEQ. V gave up 1 base and J gave up 2 bases, with 5 bases separating them.

CDR3 nucleotides: TGTGCCAGCAGCGCTCACAATGAGCAGTTCTTC. Its translation: CASSAHNEQFF. This chain uses TRBV9 with TRBJ2-1; D gene uncertain. Germline V gives CDR1 SGDLS, CDR2 YYNGEE. CDR3 length: 11 amino acids. Trimming pared 3 bases from V and 5 bases from J, leaving 3 bases between.